The T cell receptor beta chain under discussion was sequenced for a study of blood T cell repertoires in COVID-19. Method: immunoSEQ multiplex PCR; TCRdb's copy keeps in-frame clones and lacks some. The table records 95,000 to 150,000 clones, 90% of them present only once. Per the germline V gene, CDR1 is LGHNA and CDR2 is YNFKEQ. Trimming removed 1 base from V and 7 bases from J, with 17 bases in between. There are 15 residues in the CDR3. Recruited during active infection, patients (from Seattle) were subsequently followed longitudinally. The chain links TRBV4-2 to TRBJ2-7, with a possible D match to TRBD2 (7 bases). This sequence originates from a woman aged 55 to 70 with COVID-19, enrolled during active disease. Sequencing used peripheral blood. CDR3 sequence reads: CASSQGVRGGTEQYF. The CDR3 coding sequence is TGTGCCAGCAGCCAAGGGGTAAGGGGGGGCACTGAGCAGTACTTC.